A single sample is the source of the 26 T cell receptor beta chains below, sequenced in a study of T cells after yellow fever vaccination. TCRdb passed the 5' RACE reads through MiXCR, listing each CDR3 protein once. Of about 120,000 distinct CDR3 sequences in the sample, roughly 10% are singletons; the top ten hold about 40%. Here the sequenced sample was CD8+ T cells sorted from PBMCs, taken on the day of the yellow fever booster vaccination. These receptors came from a man aged 18-30 years who received the YFV17D yellow fever vaccine.

This clonotype has more than one count but fewer than ten. This chain links TRBV24-1 with TRBJ2-3, with unresolved D. Germline assignment: CDR1 KGHDR and CDR2 SFDVKD. The CDR3 consists of 13 residues. V lost 3 bases and J lost 6, with 9 bases in between. The CDR3 region is CATSDTHQDTQYF. The DNA for the CDR3 is TGTGCCACCAGTGATACTCACCAGGATACGCAGTATTTT.

This clonotype occurred a few times. This chain connects TRBV4-3 to TRBJ2-7; D may be TRBD2 (7 bases). Germline V gene data show CDR1 as LGHNA and CDR2 as YSLEER. The CDR3 sequence is 15 residues long. Trimming took 3 bases from V and 4 from J, leaving 16 bases between them. This CDR3 reads CASSHGEGGSYEQYF. The CDR3 region has the DNA TGCGCCAGCAGCCACGGGGAGGGGGGGTCTTACGAGCAGTACTTC.

The chain joins TRBV5-1 to TRBJ2-3; D may match TRBD1 or TRBD2 (5 bases each). There are 16 residues in the CDR3. Per the germline V gene, CDR1 is SGHRS and CDR2 is YFSETQ. The V end lost 0 bases, the J end lost 0 bases, and 11 bases lay between the germline ends. The CDR3, as DNA: TGCGCCAGCAGCTTGGAATTGGGACGGAGCACAGATACGCAGTATTTT. This encodes CASSLELGRSTDTQYF.

This clonotype appeared a few times. The V call is TRBV15, the J call TRBJ2-3; 8 bases match TRBD2. The junction had 12 bases not matched to a gene; V was cut back by 3 bases and J by 4 bases. This CDR3 has 17 amino acids. From germline, CDR1 is LNHNV and CDR2 YYDKDF (reference sequence). In DNA form, the CDR3 reads TGTGCCACCAGCAGGGAACAACTAGCGGAGGACGCAGATACGCAGTATTTT. Its protein product is CATSREQLAEDADTQYF.

This clonotype has more than one count but fewer than ten. J is TRBJ2-5 and V is TRBV4-1, with D possibly being TRBD1 (6 bases). CDR3 length equals 15 residues. V lost 3 bases and J lost 5, with 16 bases in between. Germline CDR1 is MGHRA and CDR2 is YSYEKL. CDR3 DNA: TGCGCCAGCAGCCACCCTACAGGGCTTTCTGAGACCCAGTACTTC. Its protein product is CASSHPTGLSETQYF.

The rearrangement joins TRBV5-5 to TRBJ2-4, with D unclear. CDR3 length: 16 amino acids. V lost 4 bases, J lost 0 bases, and 14 bases lay in between. Per the germline V gene, CDR1 is SGHKS and CDR2 is YYEKEE (reference sequence). The CDR3 loop reads CASSPPLVIAKNIQYF. In nucleotides, the CDR3 is TGTGCCAGCAGCCCCCCCCTCGTCATAGCCAAAAACATTCAGTACTTC. The full variable domain, completed using reference TRBV5-5 and TRBJ2-4, is DAGVTQSPTHLIKTRGQQVTLRCSPISGHKSVSWYQQVLGQGPQFIFQYYEKEERGRGNFPDRFSARQFPNYSSELNVNALLLGDSALYLCASSPPLVIAKNIQYFGAGTRLSVL.

The chain uses TRBV4-1 and TRBJ1-1; 9 bases line up with TRBD1. CDR1 and CDR2 (germline): MGHRA, YSYEKL. The CDR3 consists of 17 residues. Losses at the gene ends were 1 base for V and 3 bases for J; bases not matched to a gene: 9. CDR3 DNA sequence: TGCGCCAGCAGCCAAGTAACTATAGGGACAGGGTACACTGAAGCTTTCTTT. Its translation: CASSQVTIGTGYTEAFF.

This clonotype was seen a handful of times. The gene calls are TRBV6-1 and TRBJ1-1, with 8 bases that match TRBD1. Germline V gives CDR1 MNHNS, CDR2 SASEGT. The CDR3 spans 11 residues. The CDR3 here is CAGQGSTEAFF. CDR3 sequence (DNA): TGTGCTGGACAGGGTAGCACTGAAGCTTTCTTT.

In this sample, this clonotype turned up many times. The gene calls are TRBV29-1 and TRBJ2-1; TRBD1 matches at 7 bases. CDR3 length equals 12 residues. Germline V gene lookup returns CDR1 SQVTM and CDR2 ANQGSEA. Trimming took 3 bases from V and 8 from J; bases not matched to a gene: 4. In DNA form, the CDR3 reads TGCAGCGTTGATGAGGGGGCGGATGAGCAGTTCTTC. Amino acid sequence: CSVDEGADEQFF.

CDR3 sequence: CASSLVDRGEISPLHF. The CDR3 nucleotides are TGTGCCAGCAGCTTGGTTGACAGGGGGGAGATTTCACCCCTCCACTTT. V and J are TRBV7-2 and TRBJ1-6; 9 nucleotides agree with TRBD1. J gave up 9 bases and V 3 bases, and 9 bases lay outside the gene matches. This CDR3 spans 16 amino acids. CDR1 and CDR2 from the germline V gene are SGHTA and FQGNSA.

This clonotype turned up a few times. This chain's CDR3 is CASSQRTGETAGYTF. In nucleotides, the CDR3 is TGCGCCAGCAGCCAACGGACAGGTGAAACGGCTGGCTACACCTTC. The V gene is TRBV4-1, the J gene TRBJ1-2, with TRBD1 identical over 7 bases. V dropped 2 bases and J dropped 7; count of bases not matched to a gene: 10. This CDR3 has 15 residues. Looked up from germline, CDR1 is MGHRA and CDR2 is YSYEKL.

This clonotype came up a few times. The V call is TRBV4-1, the J call TRBJ2-5; D is unresolved. Germline CDR1 and CDR2: MGHRA and YSYEKL. Trimming took off 1 base at V and 1 base at J, with 7 bases between the two ends. The CDR3 covers 14 residues. This chain's CDR3 is CASSQVGFQETQYF. The CDR3 DNA follows: TGCGCCAGCAGCCAAGTCGGATTCCAAGAGACCCAGTACTTC.

This clonotype showed up just a few times. V is TRBV12-3 or TRBV12-4 and J is TRBJ1-5; no clear D gene. Trimming removed 5 bases from V and 2 bases from J, with 10 bases in between. This CDR3 is 14 amino acids long. The CDR3 here is CASSGVEGNQPQHF. The CDR3 region has the DNA TGTGCCAGCAGTGGGGTCGAGGGCAATCAGCCCCAGCATTTT.

This chain joins TRBV20-1 and TRBJ1-4, with D perhaps TRBD1 (6 bases). Germline CDR1 is DFQATT and CDR2 is SNEGSKA (reference sequence). V was pared by 6 bases and J by 5 bases, with 16 bases between. This CDR3 region has 14 residues. This CDR3 is CSATSPGENEKLFF. The CDR3, as DNA: TGCAGTGCGACCTCTCCAGGGGAAAATGAAAAACTGTTTTTT.

There are a few counts of this clonotype. The rearrangement uses TRBV6-2 or TRBV6-3 and TRBJ2-7; TRBD1 might be the D (6 bases). The length of the CDR3 is 14 residues. The V end was cut by 8 bases, the J end by 0 bases, with 14 bases between. CDR1 MNHEY and CDR2 SVGEGT come from the germline V gene. The CDR3 nucleotides read TGTGCCAGCCGACCGACAGGAAGCTCCTACGAGCAGTACTTC. It is translated as CASRPTGSSYEQYF.

In this sample, this clonotype turned up a few times. The J gene is TRBJ2-7, the V gene TRBV4-2; the match to TRBD1 covers 8 bases. The germline V gene encodes CDR1 LGHNA and CDR2 YNFKEQ. The CDR3 extends over 14 amino acids. The J segment lost 3 bases and the V segment lost 0 bases, leaving 1 base of the junction unmatched. This CDR3 is CASSQEGQGYEQYV. DNA for the CDR3: TGTGCCAGCAGCCAAGAAGGACAGGGCTACGAGCAGTACGTC.

The gene calls are TRBV11-1 and TRBJ2-5, with a possible D match to TRBD2 (5 bases). Trimming shortened V by 1 base and J by 2 bases, and 11 bases separated the two germline ends. The CDR3 has 15 residues. Germline CDR1 SGHAT, CDR2 FQDESV (reference sequence). The DNA of the CDR3 is TGTGCCAGCAGCTTAGAGGACTTCGGGCAAGAGACCCAGTACTTC. Translating it yields CASSLEDFGQETQYF.

J is TRBJ2-1 and V is TRBV6-1; TRBD2 is a possible D gene (5 bases). Germline loops: CDR1 MNHNS, CDR2 SASEGT. This CDR3 is 14 amino acids long. Trimming took off 1 base at V and 8 bases at J, with 12 bases between the two ends. As DNA, the CDR3 is TGTGCCAGCAGTGAAGTATCGGGGTTCGATGAGCAGTTCTTC. Amino acid sequence: CASSEVSGFDEQFF.

This clonotype was observed many times. CDR3 sequence: CSSTGREADTQYF. In nucleotides, the CDR3 is TGCAGCTCCACGGGCCGGGAGGCAGATACGCAGTATTTT. The V call is TRBV29-1, the J call TRBJ2-3; the match to TRBD2 covers 7 bases. CDR1 and CDR2 from the germline V gene are SQVTM and ANQGSEA. V lost 8 bases, J lost 4 bases, and 9 bases stayed unmatched. The CDR3 loop spans 13 amino acids.

V usage is TRBV19 and J usage is TRBJ2-6, with 10 positions matching TRBD1. The ends lost 6 bases at V and 4 bases at J; junction bases unmatched: 6. The CDR3 is 16 residues long. Germline assignment: CDR1 LNHDA and CDR2 SQIVND (reference sequence). CDR3 sequence reads: CASRGQGFAGANVLTF. In DNA, the CDR3 is TGTGCCAGTAGGGGACAGGGGTTCGCCGGGGCCAACGTCCTGACTTTC.

This clonotype was observed a few times. The chain employs TRBV4-2 and TRBJ2-2; 9 bases are shared with TRBD1. The CDR3 runs to 16 residues. V lost 1 base, J lost 6 bases, and 6 bases stayed unmatched. The germline CDR1 and CDR2 sequences are LGHNA and YNFKEQ. The CDR3 sequence: CASSQALGQGSGELFF. CDR3 nucleotide sequence: TGTGCCAGCAGCCAAGCGTTGGGACAGGGATCCGGGGAGCTGTTTTTT.

The V gene is TRBV4-3, the J gene TRBJ2-7, with D perhaps TRBD1 or TRBD2 (5 bases each). Trimming removed 3 bases at V and 3 bases at J, with 18 bases between. The CDR3 has 16 amino acids. Germline loops: CDR1 LGHNA, CDR2 YSLEER. For the CDR3, the DNA is TGCGCCAGCAGCCATGCAATCGGAGGCAGGGACTACGAGCAGTACTTC. Its translation: CASSHAIGGRDYEQYF.

The sample holds a few counts of this clonotype. V and J are TRBV19 and TRBJ1-5; D is uncertain. The V end lost 3 bases, the J end lost 0 bases, and 6 bases lay between the germline ends. Per germline, CDR1 LNHDA and CDR2 SQIVND (reference sequence). CDR3 length equals 14 residues. CDR3 nucleotide sequence: TGTGCCAGTAGTATGGGCGTTAGCAATCAGCCCCAGCATTTT. Translating gives CASSMGVSNQPQHF.

This clonotype has only a few counts. The genes are TRBV6-6 and TRBJ2-2; a possible D gene is TRBD1 (5 bases). The CDR3 is 14 residues long. V lost 7 bases and J 4 bases, leaving 13 bases between the germline ends. The germline V gene has CDR1 MNHNY and CDR2 SVGAGI (reference sequence). CDR3 amino acids: CASTWGVGTGELFF. Written as DNA, the CDR3 is TGTGCCAGCACCTGGGGCGTGGGCACCGGGGAGCTGTTTTTT.

The chain uses TRBV6-5 and TRBJ1-2, with 10 bases identical to TRBD1. CDR1 is MNHEY, CDR2 SVGAGI, per germline. The length of the CDR3 is 16 residues. V was pared by 5 bases and J by 2 bases, with 8 bases of the junction left unmatched. CDR3 loop: CASSRSGTGENYGYTF. The CDR3 bases are TGTGCCAGCAGTCGTTCCGGGACAGGGGAAAACTATGGCTACACCTTC.

This clonotype has more than one count but fewer than ten. The V gene is TRBV13, the J gene TRBJ2-4, with 10 positions matching TRBD1. The ends lost 3 bases at V and 5 bases at J; junction bases unmatched: 7. The CDR3 has 16 amino acids. Germline-derived CDR1 and CDR2 are PRHDT and FYEKMQ (reference sequence). As DNA, the CDR3 is TGTGCCAGCAGCTTGGAGAGAGGGACAGGGGAAAACATTCAGTACTTC. Translation gives CASSLERGTGENIQYF.